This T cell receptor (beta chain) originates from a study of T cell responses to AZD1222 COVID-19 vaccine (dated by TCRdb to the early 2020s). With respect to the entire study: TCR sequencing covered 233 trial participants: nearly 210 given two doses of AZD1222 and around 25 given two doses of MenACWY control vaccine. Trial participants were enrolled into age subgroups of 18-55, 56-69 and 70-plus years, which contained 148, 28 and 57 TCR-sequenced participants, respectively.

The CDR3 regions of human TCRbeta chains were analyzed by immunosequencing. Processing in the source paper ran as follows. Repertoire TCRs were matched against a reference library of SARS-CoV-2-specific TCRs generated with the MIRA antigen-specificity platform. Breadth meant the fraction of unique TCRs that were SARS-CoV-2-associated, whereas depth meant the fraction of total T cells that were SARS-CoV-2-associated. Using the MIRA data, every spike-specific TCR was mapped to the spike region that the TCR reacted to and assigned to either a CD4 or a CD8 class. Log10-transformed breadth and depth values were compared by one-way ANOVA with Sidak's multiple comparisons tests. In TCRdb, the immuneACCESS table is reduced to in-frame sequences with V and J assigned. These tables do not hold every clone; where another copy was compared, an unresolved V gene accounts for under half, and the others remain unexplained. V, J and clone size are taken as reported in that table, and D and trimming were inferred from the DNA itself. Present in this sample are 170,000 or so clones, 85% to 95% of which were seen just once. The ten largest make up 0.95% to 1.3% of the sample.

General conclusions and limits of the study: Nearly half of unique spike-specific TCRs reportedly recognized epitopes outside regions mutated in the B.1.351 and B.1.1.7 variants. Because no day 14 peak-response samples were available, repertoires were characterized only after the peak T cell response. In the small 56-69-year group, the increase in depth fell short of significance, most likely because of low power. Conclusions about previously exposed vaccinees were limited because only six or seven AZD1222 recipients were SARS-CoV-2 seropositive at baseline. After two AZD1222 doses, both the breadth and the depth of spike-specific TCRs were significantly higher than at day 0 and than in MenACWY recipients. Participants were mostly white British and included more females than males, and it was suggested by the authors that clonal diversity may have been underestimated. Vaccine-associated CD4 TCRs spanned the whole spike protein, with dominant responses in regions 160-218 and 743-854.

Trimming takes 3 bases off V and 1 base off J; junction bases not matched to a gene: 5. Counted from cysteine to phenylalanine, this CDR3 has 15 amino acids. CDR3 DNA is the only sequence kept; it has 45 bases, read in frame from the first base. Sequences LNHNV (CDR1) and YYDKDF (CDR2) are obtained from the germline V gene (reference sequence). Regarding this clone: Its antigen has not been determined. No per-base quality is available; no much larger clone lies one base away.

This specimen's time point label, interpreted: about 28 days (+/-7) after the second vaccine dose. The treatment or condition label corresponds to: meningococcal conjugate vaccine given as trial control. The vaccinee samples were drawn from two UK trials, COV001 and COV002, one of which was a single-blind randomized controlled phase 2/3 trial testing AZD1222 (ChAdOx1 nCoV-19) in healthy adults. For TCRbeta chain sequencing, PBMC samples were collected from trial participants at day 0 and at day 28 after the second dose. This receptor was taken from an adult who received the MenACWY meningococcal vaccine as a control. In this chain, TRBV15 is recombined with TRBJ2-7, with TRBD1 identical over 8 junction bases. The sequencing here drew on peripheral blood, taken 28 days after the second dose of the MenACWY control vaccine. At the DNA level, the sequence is TGTGCCACCAGCAGGAGCAGACAGGGGTCCTACGAGCAGTACTTC. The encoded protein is CATSRSRQGSYEQYF.